This TCR beta chain appears in the sequencing data of a study of cytomegalovirus exposure and HLA in healthy donors. Of note for this clone: Its specificity is unknown.

Study-level findings and limits: The authors listed roughly 150 TCR beta chains as cytomegalovirus-associated.

In germline, CDR1 is SGHKS, CDR2 YYEKEE (reference sequence). The CDR3 covers 15 residues. The V gene end was trimmed by 1 base and the J gene end by 1 base; junction bases not matched to a gene: 1. It was with 60 Vbeta and 13 Jbeta primers that the PCR ran. The assay was immunoSEQ multiplex PCR, and TCRdb's table has in-frame clones only and misses some. This sample has about 110,000 clones, with more than 60% found just once. The chain joins TRBV5-5 to TRBJ1-5; 8 nucleotides agree with TRBD1. The specimen sequenced was PBMCs. The sequence derives from a man aged 55 to 70 in good health and CMV-seronegative. The CDR3 spells CASSLTGGSNQPQHF. As DNA, the CDR3 is TGTGCCAGCAGCTTGACAGGGGGGAGCAATCAGCCCCAGCATTTT.